What follows are 28 T cell receptor beta chains derived from one specimen sequenced in a study of identical twins. Each CDR3 protein gets one entry after TCRdb re-called the 5' RACE reads with MiXCR. The table has a few hundred thousand distinct CDR3 sequences, roughly a quarter seen once. The sample was also reused in another study, on T cells expressing NK-cell markers.

Sequencing was carried out using CD4+ T cells sorted from blood. Receptors originate from a woman under 30 in good health.

This clonotype occurred a few times. The chain couples TRBV10-3 to TRBJ2-3; 8 positions agree with TRBD2. V lost 6 bases, J lost 5 bases, and 4 bases stayed unmatched. The CDR3 extends over 13 amino acids. From germline, CDR1 is ENHRY and CDR2 SYGVKD. The CDR3 sequence is CAIRDGGEDTQYF. CDR3 nucleotides: TGTGCCATCAGGGACGGGGGGGAAGATACGCAGTATTTT.

This clonotype was seen a few times. V is TRBV5-1 and J is TRBJ1-5, with 8 bases fitting TRBD1. This CDR3 spans 14 amino acids. Germline trimming cut 6 bases from V and 2 bases from J; bases unmatched to any gene: 4. CDR1 and CDR2 from the germline V gene are SGHRS and YFSETQ. CDR3 amino acids: CASKTGGGNQPQHF. In DNA, the CDR3 is TGCGCCAGCAAAACAGGGGGAGGCAATCAGCCCCAGCATTTT.

This chain links TRBV12-5 with TRBJ2-1; D possibly corresponds to TRBD2 (5 bases). V dropped 4 bases and J dropped 8 bases, with 12 bases sitting between them. Per the germline V gene, CDR1 is LGHNT and CDR2 is FRNRAP. The CDR3 consists of 13 residues. The CDR3 protein is CASGSLDGHEQFF. In DNA, the CDR3 is TGTGCTAGTGGTTCACTAGATGGGCATGAGCAGTTCTTC. Full variable domain (missing parts from reference TRBV12-5 and TRBJ2-1): DARVTQTPRHKVTEMGQEVTMRCQPILGHNTVFWYRQTMMQGLELLAYFRNRAPLDDSGMPKDRFSAEMPDATLATLKIQPSEPRDSAVYFCASGSLDGHEQFFGPGTRLTVL.

There are a few counts of this clonotype. This chain connects TRBV27 to TRBJ1-1; TRBD1 might be the D (5 bases). The germline V and J ends were trimmed by 2 bases and 10 bases, with 17 bases remaining between them. There are 14 residues in the CDR3. Germline CDR1 is MNHEY and CDR2 is SMNVEV (reference sequence). CDR3 bases: TGTGCCAGCAGTTTAAGACGAGTGCAGGGCCCAGCTTTCTTT. Amino acid sequence: CASSLRRVQGPAFF.

This clonotype was observed many times. V gene TRBV6-1 combines with J gene TRBJ1-1; 7 bases align to TRBD1. This CDR3 has 14 residues. Per the germline V gene, CDR1 is MNHNS and CDR2 is SASEGT. J was trimmed by 0 bases and V by 9 bases; bases with no gene match: 7. CDR3 DNA sequence: TGTGCCAGTCGTCGAGGGACAGTGAACACTGAAGCTTTCTTT. Translating it yields CASRRGTVNTEAFF.

This clonotype was observed a handful of times. DNA for the CDR3: TGTGCCATCAGTGAGTCGAATGCGGGGTATAGCACAGATACGCAGTATTTT. It translates to CAISESNAGYSTDTQYF. V gene TRBV10-3 combines with J gene TRBJ2-3, with D possibly matching TRBD2 (6 bases). Trimming shortened V by 0 bases and J by 0 bases, and 13 bases separated the two germline ends. Looked up from germline, CDR1 is ENHRY and CDR2 is SYGVKD. This CDR3 is built from 17 residues.

The CDR3 coding sequence is TGCAGCGCAATCCGGCCGGACGGCTATGGCTACACCTTC. Translated, it gives CSAIRPDGYGYTF. The chain recombines TRBV29-1 with TRBJ1-2; D unresolved. The CDR3 has 13 residues. Germline V lookup: CDR1 SQVTM, CDR2 ANQGSEA. The ends were cut back, 7 bases at V and 4 bases at J, with 16 bases in the middle.

The chain uses TRBV15 and TRBJ2-7; a possible D gene is TRBD2 (6 bases). CDR3 length: 13 residues. Germline V gives CDR1 LNHNV, CDR2 YYDKDF (reference sequence). The ends were cut back, 5 bases at V and 6 bases at J, with 14 bases in the middle. CDR3 protein: CATSGGGYGEQYF. In DNA, the CDR3 is TGTGCCACCAGCGGGGGAGGATACGGCGAGCAGTACTTC.

This chain links TRBV4-1 with TRBJ2-5; 7 bases are shared with TRBD2. Unmatched junction bases numbered 6, after V lost 0 bases and J lost 2 bases. CDR3 length: 16 amino acids. From germline, CDR1 is MGHRA and CDR2 YSYEKL. This CDR3 reads CASSQDPRTRQETQYF. The CDR3 nucleotides are TGCGCCAGCAGCCAAGATCCGAGGACTAGACAAGAGACCCAGTACTTC.

This clonotype was detected a few times. This rearrangement joins TRBV12-3 or TRBV12-4 to TRBJ2-5; TRBD1 matches at 8 bases. V was pared by 3 bases and J by 5 bases, with 5 bases of the junction left unmatched. CDR3 length equals 14 residues. Here the CDR3 reads CASSFAGGAETQYF. DNA for the CDR3: TGTGCCAGCAGTTTTGCAGGGGGCGCGGAGACCCAGTACTTC.

This clonotype was observed a few times. The chain has TRBV29-1 and TRBJ2-3, with TRBD1 matching 9 bases. This CDR3 is 15 amino acids long. Germline V gene data show CDR1 as SQVTM and CDR2 as ANQGSEA. V lost 3 bases, J lost 2 bases, and 6 bases stayed unmatched. CDR3 sequence reads: CSVDSDRGFTDTQYF. CDR3 sequence (DNA): TGCAGCGTTGACTCTGACAGGGGGTTCACAGATACGCAGTATTTT.

There are many counts of this clonotype. V gene TRBV3-1 combines with J gene TRBJ2-3, with 7 bases lining up with TRBD1. The V segment lost 2 bases and the J segment 2 bases; nucleotides outside the gene matches: 4. The CDR3 is 15 amino acids. The germline V gene encodes CDR1 LGHDT and CDR2 YNNKEL (reference sequence). The CDR3 protein is CASSQWTGTTDTQYF. CDR3 nucleotides: TGTGCCAGCAGCCAATGGACAGGAACCACAGATACGCAGTATTTT.

This clonotype was counted a few times. This chain uses TRBV6-2 or TRBV6-3 with TRBJ2-1, with a possible D match to TRBD2 (6 bases). Germline lookup yields CDR1 MNHEY and CDR2 SVGEGT. Trimming cost V 0 bases and J 6 bases, with 24 bases left between them. The CDR3 has 19 amino acids. The CDR3 spells CASSYSASDPNSIRNEQFF. CDR3 in DNA: TGTGCCAGCAGTTACTCGGCTAGCGACCCAAATAGTATACGCAATGAGCAGTTCTTC.

This clonotype turned up a few times. The rearrangement joins TRBV7-2 to TRBJ2-3; D not resolved. Trimming took 4 bases from V and 5 from J, leaving 7 bases between them. CDR3 length: 12 amino acids. Germline V lookup: CDR1 SGHTA, CDR2 FQGNSA. CDR3 region: CASSYDEDTQYF. For the CDR3, the DNA is TGTGCCAGCAGCTACGACGAAGATACGCAGTATTTT.

The rearrangement uses TRBV19 and TRBJ2-3, with 8 bases matching TRBD2. Germline trimming cut 6 bases from V and 1 base from J; bases unmatched to any gene: 6. There are 15 residues in the CDR3. Germline V CDR1 and CDR2: LNHDA, SQIVND (reference sequence). The CDR3 coding sequence is TGTGCCAGTAGCGCAAGCGGGAGACGCACAGATACGCAGTATTTT. Translating it yields CASSASGRRTDTQYF.

This chain links TRBV12-3 or TRBV12-4 with TRBJ2-7, with 7 nucleotides matching TRBD2. V lost 6 bases to trimming and J lost 2 bases; unmatched junction nucleotides: 7. CDR3 length: 14 residues. In DNA, the CDR3 is TGTGCCAGCAGCCCGGGAGGCCCCCCCTACGAGCAGTACTTC. Protein: CASSPGGPPYEQYF.

This clonotype was recorded many times. The V and J genes are TRBV5-1 and TRBJ1-1; TRBD1 might be the D (5 bases). V lost 1 base and J 1 base, leaving 11 bases between the germline ends. Per germline, CDR1 SGHRS and CDR2 YFSETQ. The CDR3 length is 15 residues. The CDR3 DNA follows: TGCGCCAGCAGCTTGTATCAGGGCGGGAACACTGAAGCTTTCTTT. Its protein is CASSLYQGGNTEAFF.

This clonotype has only a few counts. The chain recombines TRBV11-2 with TRBJ2-1, with 13 nucleotides matching TRBD2. Germline lookup yields CDR1 SGHAT and CDR2 FQNNGV. Trimming cost V 0 bases and J 4 bases; bases outside gene matches: 9. The CDR3 sequence is 19 residues long. CDR3 sequence: CASSLEGTSGRVRYNEQFF. Here the CDR3 DNA reads TGTGCCAGCAGCTTAGAGGGTACTAGCGGGAGGGTTCGGTACAATGAGCAGTTCTTC.

This clonotype was seen more than once but under ten times. DNA of the CDR3: TGTGCCAGCAGCTTAACTAGCGGGAGGGCCACAGATACGCAGTATTTT. It codes for CASSLTSGRATDTQYF. This sequence joins TRBV5-5 and TRBJ2-3; 13 bases align to TRBD2. The CDR3 is 16 residues long. The junction had 2 bases not matched to a gene; V was cut back by 2 bases and J by 2 bases. Germline V gives CDR1 SGHKS, CDR2 YYEKEE (reference sequence).

The chain has TRBV5-6 and TRBJ2-7, with TRBD2 as a possible D gene (7 bases). This CDR3 comprises 14 residues. The germline V gene encodes CDR1 SGHDT and CDR2 YYEEEE. V lost 0 bases and J lost 4, with 11 bases in between. Here the CDR3 reads CASSLGGGQYEQYF. The CDR3 DNA follows: TGTGCCAGCAGCTTGGGGGGGGGCCAGTACGAGCAGTACTTC.

The chain employs TRBV12-5 and TRBJ2-7; D unclear. The CDR3 runs to 15 residues. Germline V gives CDR1 LGHNT, CDR2 FRNRAP. V gave up 0 bases and J gave up 7 bases, with 16 bases separating them. The DNA of the CDR3 is TGTGCTAGTGGTTTGGTAACGGTAGCTCCCTTAGAGCAGTACTTC. It encodes CASGLVTVAPLEQYF.

This clonotype has more than one count but fewer than ten. The chain is built from TRBV20-1 and TRBJ2-5; the D gene is possibly TRBD2 (5 bases). Germline V CDR1 and CDR2: DFQATT, SNEGSKA (reference sequence). This CDR3 region has 16 residues. The V end lost 3 bases, the J end lost 5 bases, and 22 bases lay between the germline ends. In nucleotides, the CDR3 is TGCAGTGCTAGCGGGCCGATGAGGGCCCTCCGGGAGACCCAGTACTTC. Residues: CSASGPMRALRETQYF.

This clonotype was counted at least ten times. The chain uses TRBV10-3 and TRBJ2-6; maybe TRBD2 (5 bases). The CDR3 extends over 17 amino acids. Germline CDR1 reads ENHRY; CDR2 reads SYGVKD. V lost 4 bases and J lost 0, with 13 bases in between. The DNA of the CDR3 is TGTGCCATCAGTGGGGCGGGCATGAGCTCTGGGGCCAACGTCCTGACTTTC. It encodes CAISGAGMSSGANVLTF.

The chain recombines TRBV5-1 with TRBJ2-3, with D perhaps TRBD2 (6 bases). The CDR3 has 15 amino acids. V dropped 0 bases and J dropped 2 bases, with 10 bases sitting between them. CDR1 is SGHRS and CDR2 is YFSETQ in the germline V gene. In DNA, the CDR3 is TGCGCCAGCAGCTTGGGCTGGGGGGACACAGATACGCAGTATTTT. This translates into CASSLGWGDTDTQYF.

This clonotype has just a few counts. The chain uses TRBV5-1 and TRBJ2-3; D is possibly TRBD2 (6 bases). Trimming shortened V by 7 bases and J by 0 bases, and 15 bases separated the two germline ends. This CDR3 comprises 15 residues. The germline V gene encodes CDR1 SGHRS and CDR2 YFSETQ. CDR3 bases: TGCGCCAGCGGACCCGGGGGACCTAGCACAGATACGCAGTATTTT. Its protein is CASGPGGPSTDTQYF.

The chain uses TRBV7-7 and TRBJ2-2; D is uncertain. Germline CDR1 is SSHAT and CDR2 is FNYEAQ (reference sequence). The CDR3 sequence is 12 residues long. V shed 10 bases and J shed 7 bases, with 13 bases lying between them. The CDR3 here is CAIPDLNGELFF. CDR3 coding DNA: TGTGCCATACCGGATCTAAACGGGGAGCTGTTTTTT.

The CDR3 sequence is CSPRAGAKNIQYF. CDR3 DNA sequence: TGCAGTCCTCGGGCGGGAGCCAAAAACATTCAGTACTTC. The chain is built from TRBV20-1 and TRBJ2-4; TRBD2 is a possible D gene (5 bases). There are 13 residues in the CDR3. The V gene lost 8 bases and the J gene lost 0 bases, with 11 bases spanning the gap. Germline V CDR1 and CDR2: DFQATT, SNEGSKA (reference sequence).

In DNA, the CDR3 is TGTGCCAGCAGCTTCAGCTACAGGGCAGGCGACTATGGCTACACCTTC. It is translated as CASSFSYRAGDYGYTF. This rearrangement joins TRBV7-8 to TRBJ1-2; weak D call: TRBD1 (6 bases). V lost 3 bases to trimming and J lost 3 bases, with 17 bases between them. This CDR3 contains 16 residues. The germline V gene encodes CDR1 SGHVS and CDR2 FQNEAQ.